This T cell receptor (beta chain) was captured by sequencing in a study of vaccination and CD4 T cells after COVID-19. Regarding time point: late sampling 161 to 241 days after vaccination in a few convalescent patients. Treatment reported: roughly 10-day PBMC culture with coronavirus spike peptide pools or control peptides (ViraFEST assay). TCR sequencing followed the expansion of antigen-specific T cells with peptide pools in ViraFEST. A remark on this clonotype: Its antigen is currently unknown.

The CDR3 is 12 residues long. CDR1 LNHDA and CDR2 SQIVND come from the germline V gene (reference sequence). Trimming stripped 5 bases from V and 4 bases from J, with 8 bases between. An Oncomine TCR Beta short-read assay was used to sequence the DNA from cultured CD4+ T cells. Extraction of genomic DNA was performed on cultured CD4+ T cells. TCRdb itself ran the PCR reads through MiXCR, one entry per CDR3 protein. The repertoire includes around 19,000 distinct CDR3 sequences, approximately 38% of them detected once, and 2% to 3% sits in the top ten. The gene calls are TRBV19 and TRBJ1-2, with D tentatively TRBD1 (5 bases). The source of this sequence is a human donor who had recovered from COVID-19. Material: CD4+ T cells from blood, cultured in vitro, obtained about 7 months after SARS-CoV-2 vaccination. The CDR3 here is CASSPGTYGYTF. CDR3 DNA sequence: TGTGCCAGTAGTCCGGGGACCTATGGCTACACCTTC.